Listed here is a single TCR beta chain. Its specificity is not known. The same CDR3 also results from other DNA sequences found in this sample. Repertoires were generated with immunoSEQ multiplex PCR, while TCRdb's copy carries only in-frame clones and drops some. The data hold 120,000 or so clones, with 89% observed a single time. This record belongs to a study of cytomegalovirus exposure and HLA in healthy donors. Study background: The 120 or so validation repertoires were produced on the same platform as the 670 or so repertoires of the first cohort. This was reported in a later analysis.

Broader study findings: Overall, around 150 TCR beta chains were annotated as cytomegalovirus-associated.

Sequencing input: PBMCs. The TCR comes from a woman aged 18 to 35 in good health and CMV-seronegative.

CDR3 nucleotides: TGTGCCAGCAGTTACGGGGGGAGCAATCAGCCCCAGCATTTT. This translates into CASSYGGSNQPQHF. V usage is TRBV6-5 and J usage is TRBJ1-5; tentative D call: TRBD1 (5 bases). CDR1 and CDR2 (germline): MNHEY, SVGAGI. Trimming removed 2 bases at V and 1 base at J, with 6 bases between. The length of the CDR3 is 14 residues.